Below, 12 T cell receptor beta chains from the same sample are listed, as sequenced in a study of response to subunit inactivated influenza vaccine. TCRdb reprocessed the RT-PCR reads via MiXCR and lists one record per CDR3 protein. The table records 750,000 to 850,000 distinct CDR3 sequences, around a sixth of them present only once. The specimen comprised PBMCs from blood, sampled around 5 days after vaccination. These receptors came from a man between 45 and 60 years old who received an inactivated influenza vaccine.

There are many counts of this clonotype. V usage is TRBV12-3 or TRBV12-4 and J usage is TRBJ2-1; D gene unclear. CDR3 length: 13 amino acids. V shed 3 bases and J shed 8 bases, with 11 bases lying between them. The CDR3 here is CASSFPMTDEQFF. The CDR3 DNA follows: TGTGCCAGCAGTTTCCCGATGACGGATGAGCAGTTCTTC.

This clonotype was counted a few times. This chain uses TRBV15 with TRBJ2-1; weak D call: TRBD2 (6 bases). The CDR3 length is 13 residues. Germline V gene sequence: CDR1 LNHNV, CDR2 YYDKDF (reference sequence). V shed 1 base and J shed 6 bases, with 7 bases lying between them. CDR3 nucleotide sequence: TGTGCCACCAGCAGAGGACTAGGCAATGAGCAGTTCTTC. Residues: CATSRGLGNEQFF.

By proportion, this clonotype is large. The chain combines TRBV28 with TRBJ2-7, with TRBD2 as a possible D gene (7 bases). Trimming took off 2 bases at V and 1 base at J, with 12 bases between the two ends. Germline V CDR1 and CDR2: MDHEN, SYDVKM. The CDR3 sequence is 15 residues long. CDR3 nucleotides: TGTGCCAGCAGTTTAAGGGGGGGCGGTTCCTACGAGCAGTACTTC. As protein: CASSLRGGGSYEQYF.

The chain carries TRBV7-2 and TRBJ1-1, with D possibly matching TRBD1 (5 bases). CDR1 is SGHTA and CDR2 is FQGNSA in the germline V gene. V dropped 1 base and J dropped 0 bases, with 9 bases sitting between them. CDR3 length: 15 residues. CDR3 region: CASSLGWGVNTEAFF. DNA for the CDR3: TGTGCCAGCAGCTTAGGGTGGGGGGTGAACACTGAAGCTTTCTTT.

In its sample, this clonotype was seen a few times. The CDR3 loop reads CASSFYGLGSYNEQFF. The DNA for the CDR3 is TGTGCCAGCAGTTTCTACGGCCTCGGGTCCTACAATGAGCAGTTCTTC. The rearrangement links TRBV12-3 or TRBV12-4 to TRBJ2-1; the D is unclear. V lost 3 bases, J lost 1 base, and 13 bases lay in between. This CDR3 is built from 16 residues.

This clonotype was observed a few times. The chain combines TRBV20-1 with TRBJ2-2; 8 nucleotides align to TRBD1. The CDR3 spans 18 residues. V dropped 0 bases and J dropped 2; count of bases not matched to a gene: 11. Germline CDR1 is DFQATT and CDR2 is SNEGSKA (reference sequence). The CDR3 is CSARDLRTGLENTGELFF. CDR3 DNA: TGCAGTGCTAGAGATCTTAGGACAGGGTTGGAAAACACCGGGGAGCTGTTTTTT.

The chain employs TRBV7-9 and TRBJ2-1; D gene unclear. Germline V gives CDR1 SEHNR, CDR2 FQNEAQ (reference sequence). V was cut by 1 base and J by 9 bases, with 10 bases left in between. The CDR3 loop spans 13 amino acids. Written as DNA, the CDR3 is TGTGCCAGCAGCTTAGAGTGGGGTGGTGAGCAGTTCTTC. Encoded protein: CASSLEWGGEQFF.

The chain employs TRBV6-1 and TRBJ2-2; D gene ambiguous. Trimming stripped 2 bases from V and 3 bases from J, with 13 bases between. The CDR3 is 16 residues long. Germline V gene data show CDR1 as MNHNS and CDR2 as SASEGT. The CDR3 protein is CASSERNSRDTGELFF. CDR3 nucleotides: TGTGCCAGCAGTGAAAGAAACAGTCGAGACACCGGGGAGCTGTTTTTT.

The sample holds a few counts of this clonotype. The CDR3 here is CAWKYGLGTDTQYF. The DNA for the CDR3 is TGTGCCTGGAAGTATGGCCTGGGCACAGATACGCAGTATTTT. The V gene is TRBV30, the J gene TRBJ2-3; no clear D gene. Germline loops: CDR1 GTSNPN, CDR2 SVGIG (reference sequence). The V end was cut by 4 bases, the J end by 1 base, with 12 bases between. The CDR3 contains 14 residues.

This clonotype was counted a few times. V is TRBV2 and J is TRBJ1-2; tentative D call: TRBD1 (5 bases). V shed 3 bases and J shed 0 bases, with 5 bases lying between them. Per germline, CDR1 SNHLY and CDR2 FYNNEI. This CDR3 has 13 residues. The CDR3 nucleotides are TGTGCCAGCAGTGAGGGGGCTAACTATGGCTACACCTTC. Amino acids: CASSEGANYGYTF. The full variable domain, in which reference TRBV2 and TRBJ1-2 provide the parts outside the CDR3, is EPEVTQTPSHQVTQMGQEVILRCVPISNHLYFYWYRQILGQKVEFLVSFYNNEISEKSEIFDDQFSVERPDGSNFTLKIRSTKLEDSAMYFCASSEGANYGYTFGSGTRLTVV.

Many counts were recorded for this clonotype. V usage is TRBV7-6 and J usage is TRBJ2-5; D not resolved. The CDR3 runs 15 residues. Germline V CDR1 and CDR2: SGHVS, FNYEAQ. With 1 base removed from V and 2 bases from J, the gap between germline ends came to 11 bases. The CDR3: CASSLEVPQQETQYF. The CDR3 DNA sequence: TGTGCCAGCAGCTTAGAAGTCCCCCAACAAGAGACCCAGTACTTC. Together with reference TRBV7-6 and TRBJ2-5, the CDR3 gives the full variable domain: GAGVSQSPRYKVTKRGQDVALRCDPISGHVSLYWYRQALGQGPEFLTYFNYEAQQDKSGLPNDRFSAERPEGSISTLTIQRTEQRDSAMYRCASSLEVPQQETQYFGPGTRLLVL.

The chain links TRBV3-1 to TRBJ2-7; 10 bases align to TRBD2. V was pared by 5 bases and J by 1 base, with 5 bases of the junction left unmatched. Germline lookup yields CDR1 LGHDT and CDR2 YNNKEL (reference sequence). The CDR3 extends over 15 amino acids. In DNA, the CDR3 is TGTGCCAGCAGCATGAGCGGGAGGGCATCCTACGAGCAGTACTTC. Its protein product is CASSMSGRASYEQYF.